The 6 T cell receptor beta chains below all came from one sample that was sequenced in a study of T cell responses to AZD1222 COVID-19 vaccine. Assay: immunoSEQ multiplex PCR; the TCRdb copy retains only in-frame clones and omits some. This repertoire shows about 72,000 clones, roughly nine tenths found once; its top ten account for 28%. The sample in question was peripheral blood, obtained 28 days after the second AZD1222 dose. The origin of the receptors is an adult who received the AZD1222 COVID-19 vaccine.

V and J are TRBV3-1 (or the pseudogene TRBV3-2) and TRBJ1-2; no firm D call. The CDR3 has 13 residues. V lost 3 bases to trimming and J lost 5 bases, with 10 bases between them. CDR1 LGHDT and CDR2 YNNKEL come from the germline V gene (reference sequence). CDR3 coding DNA: TGTGCCAGCAGCCAGGACGGTTTGTATGGCTACACCTTC. Its protein is CASSQDGLYGYTF.

The V gene is TRBV11-3, the J gene TRBJ2-7; 7 positions agree with TRBD1. Trimming removed 5 bases from V and 2 bases from J; junction bases left unmatched: 3. The CDR3 has 13 amino acids. Germline V lookup: CDR1 SGHNT, CDR2 YENEEA. The CDR3 region is CASSPTGTYEQYF. CDR3 coding DNA: TGTGCCAGCAGCCCGACAGGGACCTACGAGCAGTACTTC.

The CDR3 region is CASRLRGSPLHF. CDR3 bases: TGTGCCAGCAGACTCAGGGGTTCACCCCTCCACTTT. The chain recombines TRBV6-5 with TRBJ1-6; D may be TRBD1 (6 bases). V lost 6 bases and J 9 bases, leaving 9 bases between the germline ends. The germline V gene has CDR1 MNHEY and CDR2 SVGAGI. The CDR3 sequence is 12 residues long.

The chain uses TRBV5-6 and TRBJ1-5, with 8 bases identical to TRBD1. With 2 bases clipped from V and 6 bases from J, the junction kept 13 bases outside the gene matches. CDR3 size: 17 residues. Germline V gene lookup returns CDR1 SGHDT and CDR2 YYEEEE. CDR3 protein: CASSLRDGTGESQPQHF. CDR3 coding DNA: TGTGCCAGCAGCTTAAGGGACGGGACAGGAGAATCTCAGCCCCAGCATTTT.

The rearrangement joins TRBV6-5 to TRBJ1-2; possibly TRBD1 for D (5 bases). V was trimmed by 5 bases and J by 5 bases, leaving 9 bases between them. The germline gives CDR1 MNHEY, CDR2 SVGAGI. The CDR3 spans 12 residues. The CDR3: CASSRDSYGYTF. In DNA, the CDR3 is TGTGCCAGCAGTCGGGACTCTTATGGCTACACCTTC.

This chain connects TRBV24-1 to TRBJ1-5, with D maybe TRBD1 (6 bases). From germline, CDR1 is KGHDR and CDR2 SFDVKD. V was pared by 3 bases and J by 5 bases, with 10 bases between. CDR3 length: 14 amino acids. The DNA for the CDR3 is TGTGCCACCAGTGATACCGGGGGGCATCAGCCCCAGCATTTT. Its protein is CATSDTGGHQPQHF.